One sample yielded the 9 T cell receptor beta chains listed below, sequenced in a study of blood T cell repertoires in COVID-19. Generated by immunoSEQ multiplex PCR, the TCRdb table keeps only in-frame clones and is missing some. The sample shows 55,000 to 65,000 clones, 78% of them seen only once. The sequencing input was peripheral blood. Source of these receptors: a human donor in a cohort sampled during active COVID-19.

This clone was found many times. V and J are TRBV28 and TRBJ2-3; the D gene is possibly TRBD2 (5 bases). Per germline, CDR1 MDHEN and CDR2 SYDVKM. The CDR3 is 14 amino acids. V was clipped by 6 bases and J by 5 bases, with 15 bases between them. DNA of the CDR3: TGTGCCAGCAGCCTCCTCTTAGGGAGAGATACGCAGTATTTT. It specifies CASSLLLGRDTQYF. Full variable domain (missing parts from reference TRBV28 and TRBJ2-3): DVKVTQSSRYLVKRTGEKVFLECVQDMDHENMFWYRQDPGLGLRLIYFSYDVKMKEKGDIPEGYSVSREKKERFSLILESASTNQTSMYLCASSLLLGRDTQYFGPGTRLTVL.

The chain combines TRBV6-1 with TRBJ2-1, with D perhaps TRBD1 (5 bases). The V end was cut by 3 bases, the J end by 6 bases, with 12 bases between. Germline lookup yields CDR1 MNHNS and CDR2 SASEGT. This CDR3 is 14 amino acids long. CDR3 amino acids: CASSDQRTSNEQFF. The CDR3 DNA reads TGTGCCAGCAGTGATCAACGGACAAGCAATGAGCAGTTCTTC.

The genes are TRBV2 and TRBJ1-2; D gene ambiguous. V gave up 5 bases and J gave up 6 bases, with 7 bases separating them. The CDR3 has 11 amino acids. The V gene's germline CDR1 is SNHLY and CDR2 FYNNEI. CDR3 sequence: CASSNSDGYTF. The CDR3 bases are TGTGCCAGCAGTAACTCGGATGGCTACACCTTC.

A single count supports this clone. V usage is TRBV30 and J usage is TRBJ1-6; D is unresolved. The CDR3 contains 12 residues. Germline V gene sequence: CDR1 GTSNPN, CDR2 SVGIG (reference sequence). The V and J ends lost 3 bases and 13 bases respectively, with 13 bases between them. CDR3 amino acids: CAWSLPSGPLHF. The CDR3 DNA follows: TGTGCCTGGAGCCTACCCTCCGGGCCCCTCCACTTT.

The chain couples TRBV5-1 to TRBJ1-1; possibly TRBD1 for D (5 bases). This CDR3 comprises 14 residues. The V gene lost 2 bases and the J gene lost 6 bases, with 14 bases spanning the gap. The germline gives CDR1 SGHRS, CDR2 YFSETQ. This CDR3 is CASSLRGGIPEAFF. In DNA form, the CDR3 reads TGCGCCAGCAGCTTACGGGGGGGTATCCCTGAAGCTTTCTTT.

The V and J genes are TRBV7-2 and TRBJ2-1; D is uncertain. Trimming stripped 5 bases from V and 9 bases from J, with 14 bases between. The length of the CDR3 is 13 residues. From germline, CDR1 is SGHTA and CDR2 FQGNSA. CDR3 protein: CASSRVRLGEQFF. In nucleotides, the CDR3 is TGTGCCAGCAGCCGTGTGAGGTTGGGTGAGCAGTTCTTC.

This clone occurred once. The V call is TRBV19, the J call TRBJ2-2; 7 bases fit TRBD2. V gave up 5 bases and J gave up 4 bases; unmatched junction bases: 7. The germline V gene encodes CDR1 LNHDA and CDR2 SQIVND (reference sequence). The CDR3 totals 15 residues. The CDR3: CASSPGTIGTGELFF. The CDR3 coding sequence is TGTGCCAGTAGTCCAGGGACTATAGGCACCGGGGAGCTGTTTTTT.

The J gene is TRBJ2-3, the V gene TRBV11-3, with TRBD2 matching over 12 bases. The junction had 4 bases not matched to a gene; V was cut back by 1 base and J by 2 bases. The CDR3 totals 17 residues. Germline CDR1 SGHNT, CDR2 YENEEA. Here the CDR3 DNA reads TGTGCCAGCAGCTTAGGCCTAGCGGGGGGGCCCACAGATACGCAGTATTTT. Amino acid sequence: CASSLGLAGGPTDTQYF.

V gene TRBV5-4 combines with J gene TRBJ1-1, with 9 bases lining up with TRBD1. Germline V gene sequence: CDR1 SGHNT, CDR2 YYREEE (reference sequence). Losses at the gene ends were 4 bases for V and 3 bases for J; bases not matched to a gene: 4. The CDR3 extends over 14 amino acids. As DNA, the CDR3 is TGTGCCAGCAGCAGAAGGACAGGGGACACTGAAGCTTTCTTT. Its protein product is CASSRRTGDTEAFF.